Listed below are T cell receptor beta chains from one sample, sequenced in a study of blood T cell repertoires in COVID-19. The repertoire was sequenced with immunoSEQ multiplex PCR; TCRdb's copy has only in-frame clones and lacks some. The sample records about 57,000 clones, 82% being singletons. Sequencing was performed on peripheral blood. These receptors all stem from a woman between 55 and 75 years old with acute or convalescent COVID-19. Each CDR3 is given with its conserved first and last residue. D genes are given only for firm matches. Size is omitted from some rows. Given values are once, few, many or a class for expanded clones.

j_call d_call v_call clone_size cdr3_nt cdr3_aa
TRBJ1-5 NA TRBV19 NA TGTGCCAGTAGTCCCTCCGGTACGATCGGCAATCAGCCCCAGCATTTT CASSPSGTIGNQPQHF
TRBJ1-2 NA TRBV27 NA TGTGCCAGCAGTACCGCAGGGTCCACCCATGGCTACACCTTC CASSTAGSTHGYTF
TRBJ2-1 TRBD2 TRBV2 NA TGTGCCAGCAGTGTGACTAGCGGGGGTTTGGAGTTCTTC CASSVTSGGLEFF
TRBJ1-5 NA TRBV14 NA TGTGCCAGCAGCCAAGATACAGGACATAGCAATCAGCCCCAGCATTTT CASSQDTGHSNQPQHF
TRBJ1-2 NA TRBV18 once TGTGCCAGCTCACCAGAGCGGTCCTATGGCTACACCTTC CASSPERSYGYTF
TRBJ1-1 NA TRBV5-1 NA TGCGCCAGCAGGGCCGTTACAGGAAACACTGAAGCTTTCTTT CASRAVTGNTEAFF
TRBJ1-3 NA TRBV15 NA TGTGCCACCAGCAGTCGGGACACCTACTCTGGAAACACCATATATTTT CATSSRDTYSGNTIYF
TRBJ2-3 NA TRBV6-2/TRBV6-3 NA TGTGCCAGCAGTCCGCCAGGGCCGACGACCCTTACGCAGTATTTT CASSPPGPTTLTQYF
TRBJ2-5 TRBD2 TRBV4-3 NA TGCGCCAGCAGCGCGACAGGGAATGGTGTAGCGGGGGGGCTGGAGACCCAGTACTTC CASSATGNGVAGGLETQYF
TRBJ1-3 NA TRBV3-1/TRBV3-2 NA TGTGCCAGCAGCCAAGGAACAGGTCCTGGAAACACCATATATTTT CASSQGTGPGNTIYF
TRBJ1-5 NA TRBV12-2 NA TGTGCAAGTCGCTTATCAGGGGGCCGTAATCAGCCCCAGCATTTT CASRLSGGRNQPQHF
TRBJ1-3 TRBD1 TRBV7-9 NA TGTGCCAGCAGCTTGTCCGGGACAGGGTCTTCTGGAAACACCATATATTTT CASSLSGTGSSGNTIYF
TRBJ1-4 NA TRBV6-5 NA TGTGCCAGCAGTTACGGGAGCCGTCGTGAAAAACTGTTTTTT CASSYGSRREKLFF
TRBJ2-1 TRBD1 TRBV19 once TGTGCCAGTAGTGGAGACAGGGACCACAATGAGCAGTTCTTC CASSGDRDHNEQFF
TRBJ1-5 NA TRBV7-3 NA TGTGCCAGCAGCTTACTGTCGGGGCAGCCCCAGCATTTT CASSLLSGQPQHF
TRBJ1-2 NA TRBV18 few TGTGCCAGCTCACCACCAGCAGCACTGGGAGTTAACTATGGCTACACCTTC CASSPPAALGVNYGYTF
TRBJ1-2 NA TRBV3-1/TRBV3-2 few TGTGCCAGCAGCCTTGAACAGGGCTATGGCTACACCTTC CASSLEQGYGYTF
TRBJ1-2 TRBD1 TRBV20-1 few TGCAGTGCTAGTGACGGACAGGGGGCTTCCGGAAACTATGGCTACACCTTC CSASDGQGASGNYGYTF
TRBJ1-1 NA TRBV27 NA TGTGCCAGCAGCGCACTGCCTCGCGCTGAAGCTTTCTTT CASSALPRAEAFF
TRBJ1-1 NA TRBV24-1 NA TGTGCCACCAGTGATTTGTCGAGTGAAGCTTTCTTT CATSDLSSEAFF
TRBJ2-2 NA TRBV19 NA TGTGCCAGTAGTCAGGGGCGTAGGGAGCTGTTTTTT CASSQGRRELFF
TRBJ2-7 NA TRBV11-2 few TGTGCCAGCAGCCCGTTCCCACAGGGATCCTTCTACGAGCAGTACTTC CASSPFPQGSFYEQYF
TRBJ2-5 NA TRBV24-1 NA TGTGCCACCAGGGGCGGGGCTGAGACCCAGTACTTC CATRGGAETQYF
TRBJ2-7 NA TRBV14 once TGTGCCAGCAGCCGTCGGACAGACTACGAGCAGTACTTC CASSRRTDYEQYF
TRBJ2-3 NA TRBV10-2 once TGCGCCAGCAGTGAGTCGGGGCAGGGAGATACGCAGTATTTT CASSESGQGDTQYF
TRBJ1-1 TRBD1 TRBV12-3/TRBV12-4 NA TGTGCCATTACGGACAGGGAGGCTGAAGCTTTCTTT CAITDREAEAFF
TRBJ2-2 NA TRBV21-1 NA TGTGCCAGCAGCAAGACACTCGGGACTAGTCATCCCGGGGAGCTGTTTTTT CASSKTLGTSHPGELFF
TRBJ1-3 NA TRBV7-9 NA TGTGCCAGCAGCGCAGAGGCCGCTGGAAACACCATATATTTT CASSAEAAGNTIYF
TRBJ1-1 NA TRBV29-1 once TGCAGCGTTGAGAGCTGGAACACTGAAGCTTTCTTT CSVESWNTEAFF
TRBJ1-2 TRBD1 TRBV19 few TGTGCCAGTAGTATAATGGGACAGAAGGGCTACACCTTC CASSIMGQKGYTF
TRBJ1-1 TRBD1 TRBV19 NA TGTGCCAGTAGTAGTTGGGGACAGGGGACGACTGAAGCTTTCTTT CASSSWGQGTTEAFF
TRBJ2-3 TRBD2 TRBV7-8 NA TGTGCCAGCAGCCTCAGTTATAGGACTAGTGGGAAAGATACGCAGTATTTT CASSLSYRTSGKDTQYF
TRBJ2-7 TRBD1 TRBV7-3 NA TGTGCCAGCAGCGACGACAGGGGCGAGCAGTACTTC CASSDDRGEQYF
TRBJ2-2 NA TRBV3-1/TRBV3-2 once TGTGCCAGCAGCCCCATTCAAAACAGCCACACCGGGGAGCTGTTTTTT CASSPIQNSHTGELFF
TRBJ2-3 NA TRBV5-1 once TGCGCCAGCAGCTTGGTACTAGGTACAGATACGCAGTATTTT CASSLVLGTDTQYF
TRBJ1-2 TRBD1 TRBV9 NA TGTGCCAGCAGCGTAGCCACAGGGGCTGGCTACACCTTC CASSVATGAGYTF
TRBJ2-5 NA TRBV5-1 NA TGCGCCAGCAGCCCACAGGGAAACAGGTACCAAGAGACCCAGTACTTC CASSPQGNRYQETQYF
TRBJ2-7 TRBD2 TRBV3-1/TRBV3-2 NA TGTGCCAGCAGCCAAGTCGGACTAGCGGGGGCAGGGGAGCAGTACTTC CASSQVGLAGAGEQYF
TRBJ2-2 NA TRBV27 NA TGTGCCAGCAGTTTATCGGGGGCCACCGGGGAGCTGTTTTTT CASSLSGATGELFF
TRBJ1-3 NA TRBV4-3 NA TGCGCCAGCAGCCCCAGCGGGGGGATCAACACCATATATTTT CASSPSGGINTIYF
TRBJ1-2 TRBD1 TRBV29-1 NA TGCAGCGTTGAGAGGGGGACAGGGTATGGCTACACCTTC CSVERGTGYGYTF
TRBJ1-2 NA TRBV9 NA TGTGCCAGCAGCGTAGAAAGGTGGGCAGGGTCAGGCTATGGCTACACCTTC CASSVERWAGSGYGYTF
TRBJ2-3 NA TRBV3-1/TRBV3-2 NA TGTGCCAGCAGCCAAGTGAGGGGGGGCCGCACAGATACGCAGTATTTT CASSQVRGGRTDTQYF
TRBJ1-1 NA TRBV5-1 NA TGCGCCAGCAGCTTTTCCAGGTTAATGAACACTGAAGCTTTCTTT CASSFSRLMNTEAFF
TRBJ2-1 TRBD2 TRBV4-3 NA TGCGCCAGCAGCCAAGACGGGACTAGCGAATACAATGAGCAGTTCTTC CASSQDGTSEYNEQFF
TRBJ1-5 TRBD1 TRBV18 few TGTGCCAGCTCACCAAGGAAGACAGGGTCCGAGCCCCAGCATTTT CASSPRKTGSEPQHF